The rows below give T cell receptor beta chains drawn from one sample of a study of persistence of HIV-infected CD4 T cells. The assay was immunoSEQ multiplex PCR, and TCRdb's table has in-frame clones only and misses some. This repertoire shows about 4,900 clones, about 67% found once; its top ten account for 40%. Antigen specificity for these receptors is unknown. The specimen was CD4+ T cells sorted from PBMCs after approximately 20-hour stimulation, collected from a patient who received antiretroviral therapy. These receptors were collected from an adult man with HIV who was CMV-seropositive. Each CDR3 is given with its conserved first and last residue. The D gene is left open where the match is weak. Rows give clone size only sometimes, using once, few, many, or a class for an expanded clone.

-	TRBV30	TRBJ2-1	19	-	TGTGCCTGGAGTGTATATATGTCCCATGTAACAGGGTTTAGGCATGAGCAGTTCTTC	CAWSVYMSHVTGFRHEQFF
few	TRBV9	TRBJ2-6	15	TRBD1	TGTGCCAGCAGCGTTACAGGGGCTGGGGCCAACGTCCTGACTTTC	CASSVTGAGANVLTF
-	TRBV4-3	TRBJ1-2	15	-	TGCGCCAGCAGCCAAGGAATGGGGCAACACTATGGCTACACCTTC	CASSQGMGQHYGYTF
-	TRBV3-1/TRBV3-2	TRBJ1-2	14	-	TGTGCCAGCAGCCAAGGCGACAGTACGGGGGGCTACACCTTC	CASSQGDSTGGYTF
-	TRBV7-8	TRBJ1-5	13	TRBD1	TGTGCCGCAGGGGGGCAGGGCAATCAGCCCCAGCATTTT	CAAGGQGNQPQHF
-	TRBV7-2	TRBJ2-5	14	-	TGTGCCAGCAGCTTAGGGGTAGCCGTAGAGACCCAGTACTTC	CASSLGVAVETQYF
-	TRBV7-9	TRBJ2-5	15	-	TGTGCCAGCAGCCCTTCACAGCCGACCCAGGAGACCCAGTACTTC	CASSPSQPTQETQYF
-	TRBV9	TRBJ1-5	14	-	TGTGCCAGCAGCGCGGGACATAGCAATCAGCCCCAGCATTTT	CASSAGHSNQPQHF
few	TRBV11-3	TRBJ2-5	14	-	TGTGCCAGCAGCTTAGACCAACACCAAGAGACCCAGTACTTC	CASSLDQHQETQYF
medium-sized	TRBV7-9	TRBJ2-3	18	TRBD2	TGTGCCAGCAGCTCGGGACTAGCGGGTTTGGGTAGCACAGATACGCAGTATTTT	CASSSGLAGLGSTDTQYF
-	TRBV29-1	TRBJ2-3	12	TRBD1	TGCAGCACGGGACAGGGGATAGATACGCAGTATTTT	CSTGQGIDTQYF
-	TRBV28	TRBJ2-6	19	TRBD1	TGTGCCAGCAGTAGCAGACCGGGACAGGATCCTTCTGGGGCCAACGTCCTGACTTTC	CASSSRPGQDPSGANVLTF
-	TRBV10-3	TRBJ2-3	15	TRBD2	TGTGCCATCAGTAGGACTAGCGGGGAGACAGATACGCAGTATTTT	CAISRTSGETDTQYF
-	TRBV7-2	TRBJ2-3	15	TRBD2	TGTGCCAGCACGAGCGGGGGGGCCAACACAGATACGCAGTATTTT	CASTSGGANTDTQYF
-	TRBV11-3	TRBJ1-3	15	-	TGTGCCAGCAGCCCGGGGCAGGGCCCTGGAAACACCATATATTTT	CASSPGQGPGNTIYF
medium-sized	TRBV19	TRBJ1-2	16	-	TGTGCCAGTAGTATAGATGGGCCCAGCGCTAACTATGGCTACACCTTC	CASSIDGPSANYGYTF
-	TRBV9	TRBJ1-6	15	TRBD1	TGTGCCAGCAGCGTAGAAACAGGGGACCGATCACCCCTCCACTTT	CASSVETGDRSPLHF